This entry lists 19 T cell receptor beta chains sequenced from one sample in a study of T-cell reconstitution after alpha-beta-depleted transplantation in children. Unique molecular identifiers were incorporated during preparation of the TCRbeta library. In TCRdb, the PCR reads were re-called with MiXCR into one record per CDR3 protein. The data contain approximately 980,000 distinct CDR3 sequences, about 26% of them singletons. The specimen comprised PBMCs, mostly from graft donor cells, sampled 360 days after TCRalphabeta/CD19-depleted stem cell transplant. The receptors here all came from a boy under two years old who had a stem cell transplant for SCID, so the T cells may come from the graft donor.

The chain is built from TRBV5-1 and TRBJ1-2; TRBD1 aligns across 8 bases. Trimming cost V 4 bases and J 5 bases; bases outside gene matches: 7. CDR1 is SGHRS and CDR2 is YFSETQ in the germline V gene. CDR3 length equals 14 residues. The CDR3 region is CASSPGTGLYGYTF. The CDR3 nucleotides read TGCGCCAGCAGCCCTGGGACAGGACTTTATGGCTACACCTTC.

This rearrangement joins TRBV15 to TRBJ2-2; D not resolved. CDR1 is LNHNV, CDR2 YYDKDF, per germline (reference sequence). Trimming stripped 3 bases from V and 1 base from J, with 3 bases between. The CDR3 sequence is 13 residues long. This chain's CDR3 is CATSRVNTGELFF. The DNA of the CDR3 is TGTGCCACCAGCAGGGTGAACACCGGGGAGCTGTTTTTT.

The genes are TRBV13 and TRBJ2-1, with 13 bases fitting TRBD2. J lost 7 bases, V lost 5 bases, and 11 bases had no gene match. This CDR3 has 17 residues. CDR1 is PRHDT, CDR2 FYEKMQ, per germline (reference sequence). The CDR3 region has the DNA TGTGCCAGCAGCCCCAGACTAGCGGGGGGCAAGGGGAATGAGCAGTTCTTC. It yields the protein CASSPRLAGGKGNEQFF.

This clonotype has ten or more counts. The genes are TRBV4-3 and TRBJ2-3, with D possibly matching TRBD2 (5 bases). The CDR3 loop spans 17 amino acids. V was cut by 0 bases and J by 2 bases, with 15 bases left in between. CDR1 and CDR2 from the germline V gene are LGHNA and YSLEER. This chain's CDR3 is CASSQDMRVRVTDTQYF. The CDR3 nucleotides are TGCGCCAGCAGCCAAGATATGAGGGTGCGGGTCACAGATACGCAGTATTTT.

The V and J genes are TRBV28 and TRBJ2-7; D might be TRBD2 (5 bases). Per the germline V gene, CDR1 is MDHEN and CDR2 is SYDVKM. This CDR3 is built from 15 residues. V gave up 1 base and J gave up 3 bases, with 13 bases separating them. CDR3 DNA: TGTGCCAGCAGTTTATTCGGGAAAAAGAACTACGAGCAGTACTTC. Translating it yields CASSLFGKKNYEQYF. Filled out from reference TRBV28 and TRBJ2-7, the complete variable domain reads DVKVTQSSRYLVKRTGEKVFLECVQDMDHENMFWYRQDPGLGLRLIYFSYDVKMKEKGDIPEGYSVSREKKERFSLILESASTNQTSMYLCASSLFGKKNYEQYFGPGTRLTVT.

This sequence joins TRBV5-1 and TRBJ1-6; D unresolved. The CDR3 length is 13 residues. V was clipped by 1 base and J by 12 bases, with 11 bases between them. The V gene's germline CDR1 is SGHRS and CDR2 YFSETQ. CDR3 sequence (DNA): TGCGCCAGCAGCTTGCGGCCTTTTGAACCCCTCCACTTT. This encodes CASSLRPFEPLHF.

V is TRBV4-1 and J is TRBJ1-2, with 7 positions matching TRBD1. The V and J ends lost 5 bases and 3 bases, in that order; junction bases with no gene match: 9. Looked up from germline, CDR1 is MGHRA and CDR2 is YSYEKL. The length of the CDR3 is 15 residues. DNA of the CDR3: TGCGCCAGCAGCGCCCCGGGACAGCGGCACTATGGCTACACCTTC. Its translation is CASSAPGQRHYGYTF.

This clonotype was observed a handful of times. The rearrangement links TRBV20-1 to TRBJ2-1; the D is unclear. Germline loops: CDR1 DFQATT, CDR2 SNEGSKA (reference sequence). This CDR3 contains 13 residues. The V and J ends lost 0 bases and 5 bases respectively, with 8 bases between them. The CDR3 coding sequence is TGCAGTGCTAGAGATGATAGGGACAATGAGCAGTTCTTC. It encodes CSARDDRDNEQFF.

The gene calls are TRBV7-9 and TRBJ2-1; D is unresolved. In germline, CDR1 is SEHNR, CDR2 FQNEAQ (reference sequence). This CDR3 region has 15 residues. V lost 2 bases to trimming and J lost 6 bases, with 14 bases between them. The CDR3 coding sequence is TGTGCCAGCAGCTTACAAGGCCTCAAGGTCAATGAGCAGTTCTTC. It translates to CASSLQGLKVNEQFF. Using reference TRBV7-9 and TRBJ2-1 for the parts outside the CDR3, the full variable domain is DTGVSQNPRHKITKRGQNVTFRCDPISEHNRLYWYRQTLGQGPEFLTYFQNEAQLEKSRLLSDRFSAERPKGSFSTLEIQRTEQGDSAMYLCASSLQGLKVNEQFFGPGTRLTVL.

V is TRBV4-1 and J is TRBJ1-4; tentatively, D is TRBD1 (6 bases). Germline V gene lookup returns CDR1 MGHRA and CDR2 YSYEKL. Trimming took 1 base from V and 0 from J, leaving 24 bases between them. The CDR3 sequence is 21 residues long. In nucleotides, the CDR3 is TGCGCCAGCAGCCAAGTTAGGGGACAACTAATTCCACATGCAACTAATGAAAAACTGTTTTTT. It codes for CASSQVRGQLIPHATNEKLFF.

The CDR3 DNA follows: TGTGCCAGTTCCTCCCCTACCGCCCCTAGCTACGAGCAGTACTTC. Residues: CASSSPTAPSYEQYF. The chain has TRBV7-9 and TRBJ2-7; the D is unclear. This CDR3 is 15 amino acids long. In germline, CDR1 is SEHNR, CDR2 FQNEAQ (reference sequence). Trimming removed 9 bases at V and 3 bases at J, with 21 bases between.

The V gene is TRBV12-3 or TRBV12-4, the J gene TRBJ2-3, with 8 bases that match TRBD1. CDR3 size: 13 residues. The V segment lost 6 bases and the J segment 5 bases; nucleotides outside the gene matches: 4. The CDR3 nucleotides read TGTGCCAGCAGGCCAACAGGGGGAGATACGCAGTATTTT. Protein: CASRPTGGDTQYF.

The V gene is TRBV18, the J gene TRBJ2-1; 10 nucleotides align to TRBD2. The germline CDR1 and CDR2 sequences are KGHSH and LQKENI. The J segment lost 7 bases and the V segment lost 4 bases, leaving 10 bases of the junction unmatched. This CDR3 has 16 residues. In nucleotides, the CDR3 is TGTGCCAGCTCACGATTCGAGCGGGGGGGCAGGAATGAGCAGTTCTTC. It encodes CASSRFERGGRNEQFF.

The chain has TRBV28 and TRBJ2-5; D gene unclear. Germline CDR1 reads MDHEN; CDR2 reads SYDVKM. The germline V and J ends were trimmed by 4 bases and 3 bases, with 18 bases remaining between them. The CDR3 covers 16 residues. The CDR3 coding sequence is TGTGCCAGCAGTTATCCGGTAGGATCGGCCAAAGAGACCCAGTACTTC. It translates to CASSYPVGSAKETQYF.

J is TRBJ2-7 and V is TRBV2; TRBD2 matches at 15 bases. Germline loops: CDR1 SNHLY, CDR2 FYNNEI. V trimming: 7 bases; J trimming: 6 bases; junction bases outside the gene matches: 13. This CDR3 comprises 17 residues. The CDR3 nucleotides read TGTGCCAGCACGCTAGAACAGCCGGGACTAGCGGGGGGCGAGCAGTACTTC. It encodes CASTLEQPGLAGGEQYF. Variable domain in full (rest from reference TRBV2 and TRBJ2-7): EPEVTQTPSHQVTQMGQEVILRCVPISNHLYFYWYRQILGQKVEFLVSFYNNEISEKSEIFDDQFSVERPDGSNFTLKIRSTKLEDSAMYFCASTLEQPGLAGGEQYFGPGTRLTVT.

This clonotype has only a few counts. DNA of the CDR3: TGTGCCAGCAGTCGGACTAGTGGCCGTGGGGAGACCCAGTACTTC. It codes for CASSRTSGRGETQYF. This chain joins TRBV2 and TRBJ2-5, with 7 positions matching TRBD2. The CDR3 has 15 amino acids. The V segment lost 5 bases and the J segment 5 bases; nucleotides outside the gene matches: 11. Germline-derived CDR1 and CDR2 are SNHLY and FYNNEI.

This clonotype has more than one count but fewer than ten. V usage is TRBV5-1 and J usage is TRBJ2-5; no definite D call. Germline-derived CDR1 and CDR2 are SGHRS and YFSETQ. V was shortened by 7 bases and J by 5 bases, with 15 bases between the two germline ends. The CDR3 extends over 13 amino acids. CDR3 protein: CASEYGSGETQYF. The CDR3 nucleotides are TGCGCCAGCGAGTACGGCTCGGGCGAGACCCAGTACTTC.

CDR3 bases: TGTGCCATCAGTGAGTCAAGTGAGAACACTGAAGCTTTCTTT. Protein: CAISESSENTEAFF. The V and J genes are TRBV10-3 and TRBJ1-1; D unclear. CDR1 and CDR2 from the germline V gene are ENHRY and SYGVKD. The CDR3 sequence is 14 residues long. The V end lost 0 bases, the J end lost 1 base, and 6 bases lay between the germline ends.

The V gene is TRBV4-1, the J gene TRBJ2-5; D call uncertain. The V gene's germline CDR1 is MGHRA and CDR2 YSYEKL. This CDR3 has 15 residues. V was clipped by 3 bases and J by 1 base, with 12 bases between them. CDR3 DNA sequence: TGCGCCAGCAGCCAGGCGTTTGTGCCCCAAGAGACCCAGTACTTC. Its translation is CASSQAFVPQETQYF.